These 11 T cell receptor beta chains were sequenced from one sample in a study of T cells in Graves' hyperthyroidism and ophthalmopathy. Amplified TCR beta CDR3 regions derived from RNA transcripts. HTBI primers were used for first-round RT-PCR of the TCR CDR3. TCRdb re-derived calls from the multiplex PCR reads in MiXCR, one entry per CDR3 protein. In the table there are about 700,000 distinct CDR3 sequences, 14% of which are singletons. Specimen: blood. The receptors originated from a woman aged 18-29 years with Graves' hyperthyroidism.

The V call is TRBV9, the J call TRBJ2-1; 10 bases map to TRBD1. J was trimmed by 1 base and V by 0 bases; bases with no gene match: 1. Per germline, CDR1 SGDLS and CDR2 YYNGEE. CDR3 length: 16 residues. CDR3: CASSVGGQGSYNEQFF. In DNA form, the CDR3 reads TGTGCCAGCAGCGTAGGGGGACAGGGGTCCTACAATGAGCAGTTCTTC.

The chain employs TRBV28 and TRBJ1-1; no clear D. Germline-derived CDR1 and CDR2 are MDHEN and SYDVKM. The CDR3 covers 15 residues. Deletions cut 3 bases from V and 1 base from J, with 12 bases between. For the CDR3, the DNA is TGTGCCAGCAGTTTCCCCCGGGGTCGGAACACTGAAGCTTTCTTT. This gives the protein CASSFPRGRNTEAFF.

This clonotype came up a few times. V is TRBV2 and J is TRBJ2-2; 7 bases match TRBD1. Losses at the gene ends were 2 bases for V and 1 base for J; bases not matched to a gene: 1. The CDR3 extends over 15 amino acids. The V gene's germline CDR1 is SNHLY and CDR2 FYNNEI. The CDR3 DNA reads TGTGCCAGCAGTGAAAGGACAGGGAACACCGGGGAGCTGTTTTTT. This sequence encodes CASSERTGNTGELFF. The full variable domain, with the rest looked up from reference TRBV2 and TRBJ2-2, is EPEVTQTPSHQVTQMGQEVILRCVPISNHLYFYWYRQILGQKVEFLVSFYNNEISEKSEIFDDQFSVERPDGSNFTLKIRSTKLEDSAMYFCASSERTGNTGELFFGEGSRLTVL.

This clonotype was observed many times. CDR3 coding DNA: TGCAGTGCCGACTCCGCAGAAAGCAATCAGCCCCAGCATTTT. Translation gives CSADSAESNQPQHF. The chain has TRBV20-1 and TRBJ1-5; D not certain. The CDR3 contains 14 residues. V shed 6 bases and J shed 1 base, with 13 bases lying between them. In germline, CDR1 is DFQATT, CDR2 SNEGSKA (reference sequence).

In its sample, this clonotype was seen a few times. The rearrangement joins TRBV29-1 to TRBJ2-3; D remains unclear. Germline V gene lookup returns CDR1 SQVTM and CDR2 ANQGSEA. Trimming removed 7 bases at V and 7 bases at J, with 9 bases between. The CDR3 extends over 10 amino acids. CDR3 in amino acids: CSAGSNTQYF. DNA for the CDR3: TGCAGCGCTGGTTCAAATACGCAGTATTTT.

The chain has TRBV15 and TRBJ2-7, with D perhaps given as TRBD1 or TRBD2 (5 bases each). There are 13 residues in the CDR3. Germline V CDR1 and CDR2: LNHNV, YYDKDF (reference sequence). The V end was cut by 8 bases, the J end by 1 base, with 12 bases between. The DNA for the CDR3 is TGTGCCACCGGCCGGGACCGATCCTACGAGCAGTACTTC. Amino acid sequence: CATGRDRSYEQYF.

The sample holds many counts of this clonotype. This sequence joins TRBV6-1 and TRBJ2-7, with 8 bases fitting TRBD2. V shed 5 bases and J 1 base; nucleotides not matched to a gene: 19. Germline assignment: CDR1 MNHNS and CDR2 SASEGT. CDR3 size: 19 residues. The CDR3 coding sequence is TGTGCCAGCAGTCCGGGTACAGGGATTGGCGGGAGGCCATCCTACGAGCAGTACTTC. It specifies CASSPGTGIGGRPSYEQYF.

The chain employs TRBV27 and TRBJ2-7; unclear D gene. The CDR3 covers 13 residues. The V end was cut by 4 bases, the J end by 3 bases, with 10 bases between. The V gene's germline CDR1 is MNHEY and CDR2 SMNVEV (reference sequence). This CDR3 is CASSWSKGYEQYF. CDR3 DNA sequence: TGTGCCAGCAGTTGGAGTAAAGGCTACGAGCAGTACTTC.

This clonotype was picked up many times. V usage is TRBV7-3 and J usage is TRBJ1-1; D gene uncertain. V lost 5 bases to trimming and J lost 7 bases, with 14 bases between them. The CDR3 loop spans 13 amino acids. Germline lookup yields CDR1 SGHTA and CDR2 FQGTGA. The DNA for the CDR3 is TGTGCCAGCAGCCCCCTCCACGGAATTGAAGCTTTCTTT. Translation gives CASSPLHGIEAFF.

This clonotype showed up many times. The chain has TRBV27 and TRBJ2-7; TRBD2 aligns across 7 bases. V was clipped by 4 bases and J by 3 bases; unmatched bases: 6. The CDR3 loop spans 14 amino acids. CDR1 and CDR2 from the germline V gene are MNHEY and SMNVEV (reference sequence). The CDR3 nucleotides read TGTGCCAGCAGTTACGCGGGAGTCGGCTACGAGCAGTACTTC. This translates into CASSYAGVGYEQYF.

This clonotype was seen many times. The chain couples TRBV2 to TRBJ2-7; D is perhaps TRBD2 (6 bases). Trimming stripped 6 bases from V and 0 bases from J, with 18 bases between. The CDR3 runs to 16 residues. The V gene's germline CDR1 is SNHLY and CDR2 FYNNEI. CDR3 nucleotide sequence: TGTGCCAGCAGGCGCCCCGGGACTCTGAGCTCCTACGAGCAGTACTTC. This gives the protein CASRRPGTLSSYEQYF.